This T cell receptor (beta chain) was captured by sequencing in a study of cytomegalovirus exposure and HLA in healthy donors. For the study at large: An analysis done earlier identified approximately 120 million unique TCR beta sequences from about 179 million T cells. Among the roughly 400 genotyped donors, approximately 81% were placed in the Caucasian-associated ancestry cluster.

The study's findings and limits: Segments of the TCR beta V type were, in most cases, productive about 90% or about 30% of the time in an earlier analysis. TCR association rates varied by HLA locus in a later analysis, with DRB1 highest and HLA-C lowest.

About this clone itself: Its antigen is still unknown.

Trimming at V came to 6 bases and at J to 8 bases, leaving 15 bases not matched to a gene. CDR1 and CDR2 from the germline V gene are MNHEY and SVGAGI. The CDR3 sequence is 15 residues long. The PCR employed 60 Vbeta primers together with 13 Jbeta primers. Method: immunoSEQ multiplex PCR; TCRdb's copy keeps in-frame clones and lacks some. With under 150,000 clones in the sample, the ten largest clones hold approximately 2.5%. This receptor was identified in a man aged 35 to 55 in good health and CMV-seronegative. The sample was PBMCs. V gene TRBV6-5 combines with J gene TRBJ1-1; 7 nucleotides line up with TRBD1. CDR3: CASRLQGFQGVEAFF. DNA for the CDR3: TGTGCCAGCAGATTACAGGGTTTCCAGGGGGTGGAAGCTTTCTTT.